This T cell receptor (beta chain) stems from a study of cytomegalovirus exposure and HLA in healthy donors. Use of 60 Vbeta and 13 Jbeta primers characterized the PCR. Generated by immunoSEQ multiplex PCR, the TCRdb table keeps only in-frame clones and is missing some. This table has over 150,000 clones, just over 75% appearing once. Concerning this clone: Antigen unknown.

Study findings and constraints: Associated with cytomegalovirus, according to the listing, were 150 to 200 TCR beta chains.

In germline, CDR1 is SNHLY, CDR2 FYNNEI. The CDR3 extends over 12 amino acids. Trimming pared 7 bases from V and 1 base from J, leaving 5 bases between. The clonotype comes from an older woman in good health and CMV-seropositive. The sample comprised PBMCs. V is TRBV2 and J is TRBJ1-5, with D unclear. The CDR3 sequence is CASMASNQPQHF. CDR3 DNA sequence: TGTGCCAGCATGGCAAGCAATCAGCCCCAGCATTTT.